These 21 T cell receptor beta chains share one sample of origin, sequenced in a study of T-cell reconstitution after alpha-beta-depleted transplantation in children. A library of TCRbeta sequences, prepared with unique molecular identifiers, was generated. TCRdb redid the calling of the PCR reads with MiXCR, one entry per CDR3 protein. The sample has about 980,000 distinct CDR3 sequences; roughly 29% are singletons. Sequencing was performed on PBMCs, mostly from graft donor cells, taken 360 days after TCRalphabeta/CD19-depleted stem cell transplant. All receptors derive from a boy under two years old who had a stem cell transplant for SCID, so the T cells may come from the graft donor.

The chain carries TRBV29-1 and TRBJ2-3; D is ambiguous. The length of the CDR3 is 11 residues. Looked up from germline, CDR1 is SQVTM and CDR2 is ANQGSEA. Trimming shortened V by 5 bases and J by 2 bases, and 5 bases separated the two germline ends. CDR3 DNA sequence: TGCAGCGTTTGCCTCACAGATACGCAGTATTTT. Its translation is CSVCLTDTQYF.

In this sample, this clonotype turned up a few times. CDR3 sequence reads: CASSLFSVGQGGNQPQHF. The CDR3, as DNA: TGTGCCAGCAGTTTATTCTCCGTGGGGCAGGGGGGCAATCAGCCCCAGCATTTT. J is TRBJ1-5 and V is TRBV12-3 or TRBV12-4; 7 bases are a match to TRBD1. The V segment lost 2 bases and the J segment 2 bases; nucleotides outside the gene matches: 12. The CDR3 is 18 residues long.

V gene TRBV24-1 combines with J gene TRBJ2-5, with TRBD1 as a possible D gene (5 bases). Germline V gene sequence: CDR1 KGHDR, CDR2 SFDVKD. The CDR3 spans 15 residues. Trimming cost V 4 bases and J 2 bases, with 13 bases left between them. This CDR3 is CATSEPGPLQETQYF. The CDR3 DNA reads as TGTGCCACCAGTGAACCAGGGCCCCTTCAAGAGACCCAGTACTTC.

The chain is built from TRBV4-1 and TRBJ2-5, with D tentatively TRBD1 (6 bases). Germline values: CDR1 MGHRA, CDR2 YSYEKL. The CDR3 runs to 15 residues. Trimming stripped 0 bases from V and 5 bases from J, with 13 bases between. This CDR3 reads CASSQDQGLGETQYF. Here the CDR3 DNA reads TGCGCCAGCAGCCAAGACCAGGGGTTAGGGGAGACCCAGTACTTC.

The chain is built from TRBV12-3 or TRBV12-4 and TRBJ1-5; D gene ambiguous. V was pared by 6 bases and J by 6 bases, with 18 bases between. The CDR3 runs to 15 residues. CDR3 amino acids: CASRRNGEGIQPQHF. The CDR3 coding sequence is TGTGCCAGCAGAAGGAACGGGGAGGGTATTCAGCCCCAGCATTTT.

The chain employs TRBV4-1 and TRBJ2-1; perhaps TRBD1 as D (6 bases). The V gene's germline CDR1 is MGHRA and CDR2 YSYEKL. Trimming took 4 bases from V and 4 from J, leaving 14 bases between them. This CDR3 comprises 15 residues. CDR3 sequence (DNA): TGCGCCAGCAGCCCGAACAGGGAAGCTTACAATGAGCAGTTCTTC. Protein: CASSPNREAYNEQFF.

This clonotype was counted a few times. The chain has TRBV12-3 or TRBV12-4 and TRBJ1-1, with a weak D call TRBD1 (6 bases). The CDR3 extends over 12 amino acids. The ends were cut back, 3 bases at V and 11 bases at J, with 13 bases in the middle. The CDR3 here is CASSFGGQAAFF. CDR3 bases: TGTGCCAGCAGTTTTGGGGGGCAGGCGGCTTTCTTT.

V is TRBV20-1 and J is TRBJ2-4; D may be TRBD1 or TRBD2 (5 bases each). The CDR3 length is 18 residues. CDR1 and CDR2 (germline): DFQATT, SNEGSKA (reference sequence). Trimming took 5 bases from V and 0 from J, leaving 23 bases between them. DNA of the CDR3: TGCAGTGCTTCCACCCCGCCCGGGACCAGGATAGCCAAAAACATTCAGTACTTC. It translates to CSASTPPGTRIAKNIQYF.

V and J are TRBV20-1 and TRBJ2-1; D gene uncertain. From germline, CDR1 is DFQATT and CDR2 SNEGSKA (reference sequence). Trimming pared 5 bases from V and 4 bases from J, leaving 9 bases between. The CDR3 covers 12 residues. Here the CDR3 DNA reads TGCAGTGCTGGCCACCTTTACAATGAGCAGTTCTTC. Encoded protein: CSAGHLYNEQFF.

This chain uses TRBV5-1 with TRBJ2-7; 7 bases map to TRBD1. In germline, CDR1 is SGHRS, CDR2 YFSETQ. J was trimmed by 5 bases and V by 4 bases; bases with no gene match: 9. This CDR3 is built from 14 residues. DNA for the CDR3: TGCGCCAGCAGCCCTCCGGGACAGATCCACGAGCAGTACTTC. This gives the protein CASSPPGQIHEQYF.

The V call is TRBV29-1, the J call TRBJ2-1; possible D gene TRBD2, 6 bases. CDR1 is SQVTM and CDR2 is ANQGSEA in the germline V gene. CDR3 length equals 15 residues. Trimming stripped 5 bases from V and 1 base from J, with 15 bases between. In nucleotides, the CDR3 is TGCAGCGTTACCCGCGGGGCCCCGTCCTACAATGAGCAGTTCTTC. This encodes CSVTRGAPSYNEQFF.

This clonotype was detected only a few times. J is TRBJ2-7 and V is TRBV20-1; the match to TRBD1 covers 7 bases. This CDR3 comprises 14 residues. Germline trimming cut 4 bases from V and 5 bases from J; bases unmatched to any gene: 11. Germline V gene data show CDR1 as DFQATT and CDR2 as SNEGSKA (reference sequence). DNA for the CDR3: TGCAGTGCTACCGTAGACAGGGTGATGAACGAGCAGTACTTC. Its protein is CSATVDRVMNEQYF.

This chain connects TRBV11-1 to TRBJ2-1, with a possible D match to TRBD2 (5 bases). The germline gives CDR1 SGHAT, CDR2 FQDESV (reference sequence). V lost 1 base to trimming and J lost 2 bases, with 21 bases between them. The CDR3 has 19 amino acids. Here the CDR3 reads CASSLGRSFVTTAYNEQFF. The CDR3 DNA sequence: TGTGCCAGCAGCTTAGGGAGGTCCTTCGTGACTACCGCCTACAATGAGCAGTTCTTC.

This clonotype was counted a few times. This chain links TRBV10-3 with TRBJ2-7; no reliable D call. Germline CDR1 is ENHRY and CDR2 is SYGVKD. The CDR3 runs to 13 residues. The V end was cut by 0 bases, the J end by 4 bases, with 7 bases between. CDR3 loop: CAISESWQYEQYF. The DNA of the CDR3 is TGTGCCATCAGTGAGTCGTGGCAGTACGAGCAGTACTTC.

The V and J genes are TRBV6-5 and TRBJ1-6; D not resolved. The CDR3 contains 13 residues. Deletions cut 0 bases from V and 6 bases from J, with 3 bases between. Germline lookup yields CDR1 MNHEY and CDR2 SVGAGI. The CDR3 DNA reads as TGTGCCAGCAGTTACTCGAGTAATTCACCCCTCCACTTT. It specifies CASSYSSNSPLHF.

This chain connects TRBV10-3 to TRBJ1-5; no definite D call. Trimming took 11 bases from V and 1 from J, leaving 15 bases between them. This CDR3 has 14 residues. Looked up from germline, CDR1 is ENHRY and CDR2 is SYGVKD. The CDR3 DNA sequence: TGTGCCGCCTGGGCGGGGTCAAGCAATCAGCCCCAGCATTTT. Amino acid sequence: CAAWAGSSNQPQHF.

The chain carries TRBV12-3 or TRBV12-4 and TRBJ2-2, with D possibly being TRBD2 (6 bases). V dropped 6 bases and J dropped 4 bases, with 12 bases sitting between them. This CDR3 region has 14 residues. CDR3 in DNA: TGTGCCAGCAGCACCCTCGGGGGCACCGGGGAGCTGTTTTTT. It encodes CASSTLGGTGELFF.

The CDR3 bases are TGTGCCAGCAGCTTCGCCCCGACCGCCGGGGCAACTAATGAAAAACTGTTTTTT. It yields the protein CASSFAPTAGATNEKLFF. This rearrangement joins TRBV11-1 to TRBJ1-4, with no clear D. The CDR3 extends over 18 amino acids. The V end lost 3 bases, the J end lost 0 bases, and 17 bases lay between the germline ends. In germline, CDR1 is SGHAT, CDR2 FQDESV (reference sequence).

This clonotype was seen more than once but under ten times. The V call is TRBV5-1, the J call TRBJ1-1; no reliable D call. The CDR3 covers 14 residues. Germline-derived CDR1 and CDR2 are SGHRS and YFSETQ. Trimming pared 1 base from V and 0 bases from J, leaving 7 bases between. The DNA of the CDR3 is TGCGCCAGCAGCTTGACAGCCTTGAACACTGAAGCTTTCTTT. This encodes CASSLTALNTEAFF.

The rearrangement uses TRBV7-9 and TRBJ2-1; D is undetermined. Between the trimmed V and J ends, which lost 3 bases and 5 bases, there was a span of 20 bases. CDR1 and CDR2 (germline): SEHNR, FQNEAQ (reference sequence). The CDR3 extends over 17 amino acids. The CDR3 nucleotides read TGTGCCAGCAGCTTTTACCTTCTTCTGAGACCCCACAATGAGCAGTTCTTC. It specifies CASSFYLLLRPHNEQFF.

This chain links TRBV24-1 with TRBJ2-4, with 13 bases aligning to TRBD2. From germline, CDR1 is KGHDR and CDR2 SFDVKD. This CDR3 comprises 17 residues. Trimming at V came to 3 bases and at J to 8 bases, leaving 9 bases not matched to a gene. CDR3 region: CATSDETSGGPKDIQYF. Here the CDR3 DNA reads TGTGCCACCAGTGATGAGACTAGCGGGGGGCCCAAGGACATTCAGTACTTC.